This TCR beta chain was observed in a study of control samples from healthy donors and cancer patients. TCRdb keeps only in-frame clones here, not all; method: immunoSEQ multiplex PCR. Of approximately 100,000 clones listed, roughly four fifths are singletons. The sample consisted of blood. The receptor was derived from a man between 60 and 75 years old in good health.

Here the CDR3 reads CASSSNQPQHF. The CDR3 DNA follows: TGTGCCAGCAGCTCCAATCAGCCCCAGCATTTT. The rearrangement links TRBV12-3 or TRBV12-4 to TRBJ1-5; D remains unclear. Trimming removed 6 bases from V and 3 bases from J, with 3 bases in between. The CDR3 runs 11 residues.